What follows are 15 T cell receptor beta chains derived from one specimen sequenced in a study of T cells in Graves' hyperthyroidism and ophthalmopathy. The source material, RNA transcripts, was used to amplify TCR beta CDR3 regions. First-round RT-PCR of the TCR CDR3 relied on the HTBI primer set. TCRdb processed the multiplex PCR reads anew with MiXCR; each CDR3 protein has one entry. The sample shows a few hundred thousand distinct CDR3 sequences, under 60% of them seen only once. Material: peripheral blood or thyroid tissue (not recorded which). These receptors were collected from an adult woman with Graves' disease, either hyperthyroidism or ophthalmopathy (not recorded which).

This CDR3 reads CASSRGIPPVDTEAFF. CDR3 DNA: TGTGCCAGCTCACGTGGGATACCGCCGGTGGACACTGAAGCTTTCTTT. The chain employs TRBV18 and TRBJ1-1; D gene uncertain. The V end was cut by 4 bases, the J end by 3 bases, with 18 bases between. Germline CDR1 and CDR2: KGHSH and LQKENI. The CDR3 runs 16 residues.

This chain links TRBV30 with TRBJ2-5, with a weak D call TRBD1 (6 bases). The CDR3 is 13 residues long. The germline CDR1 and CDR2 sequences are GTSNPN and SVGIG (reference sequence). Trimming pared 3 bases from V and 7 bases from J, leaving 15 bases between. The DNA for the CDR3 is TGTGCCTGGAGGGCCCACAGGGTTGGGACCCAGTACTTC. It yields the protein CAWRAHRVGTQYF.

The rearrangement uses TRBV24-1 and TRBJ2-7; 10 bases line up with TRBD2. Germline-derived CDR1 and CDR2 are KGHDR and SFDVKD. CDR3 length equals 13 residues. The CDR3 protein is CAPDTSGNDEQYF. CDR3 coding DNA: TGTGCTCCCGATACTAGCGGGAATGACGAGCAGTACTTC.

This chain joins TRBV2 and TRBJ1-4, with a possible D match to TRBD1 (6 bases). This CDR3 is built from 13 residues. V lost 7 bases, J lost 8 bases, and 14 bases lay in between. Germline lookup yields CDR1 SNHLY and CDR2 FYNNEI. The CDR3 reads CASTPRGEEKLFF. Written as DNA, the CDR3 is TGTGCCAGCACCCCCAGGGGCGAAGAAAAACTGTTTTTT.

The sample holds many counts of this clonotype. The chain combines TRBV11-3 with TRBJ2-2, with 7 bases fitting TRBD1. The CDR3 contains 14 residues. CDR1 is SGHNT, CDR2 YENEEA, per germline. V dropped 5 bases and J dropped 5; count of bases not matched to a gene: 5. In nucleotides, the CDR3 is TGTGCCAGCAGCCCAGGGGGACCAACCGGGGAGCTGTTTTTT. As protein: CASSPGGPTGELFF.

This clonotype has more than one count but fewer than ten. The V gene is TRBV15, the J gene TRBJ1-5; possible D gene TRBD1, 5 bases. Germline-derived CDR1 and CDR2 are LNHNV and YYDKDF (reference sequence). Deletions cut 2 bases from V and 7 bases from J, with 12 bases between. The CDR3 is 14 residues long. CDR3 in DNA: TGTGCCACCAGCAGATCGCAAAGGGGCCAGCCCCAGCATTTT. Translated, it gives CATSRSQRGQPQHF.

This clonotype was found many times. The gene calls are TRBV11-2 and TRBJ2-5, with 12 nucleotides matching TRBD2. J gave up 3 bases and V 5 bases, and 10 bases lay outside the gene matches. The CDR3 is made up of 17 amino acids. CDR1 and CDR2 from the germline V gene are SGHAT and FQNNGV. This CDR3 reads CASSPRTSGILKETQYF. The CDR3 nucleotides are TGTGCCAGCAGCCCCCGGACTAGCGGGATCCTAAAAGAGACCCAGTACTTC.

This clonotype was detected once. One end of the junction does not line up with germline, which may come from a read error. The chain joins TRBV7-2 to TRBJ1-2; tentative D call: TRBD1 (5 bases). The CDR3 sequence is 14 residues long. Per germline, CDR1 SGHTA and CDR2 FQGNSA. CDR3 DNA: TGTGCCAGCAGTTTAGCAGGGTATGCGGGTGGCTACACCTTC. Residues: CASSLAGYAGGYTF.

The V call is TRBV29-1, the J call TRBJ1-5; tentative D call: TRBD1 (6 bases). The CDR3 has 12 residues. Between the trimmed V and J ends, which lost 8 bases and 7 bases, there was a span of 15 bases. Germline V gives CDR1 SQVTM, CDR2 ANQGSEA. CDR3 coding DNA: TGCAGCTACAGGGTAAGAGGACAGCCCCAGCATTTT. It yields the protein CSYRVRGQPQHF. The full variable domain, with the rest looked up from reference TRBV29-1 and TRBJ1-5, is SAVISQKPSRDICQRGTSLTIQCQVDSQVTMMFWYRQQPGQSLTLIATANQGSEATYESGFVIDKFPISRPNLTFSTLTVSNMSPEDSSIYLCSYRVRGQPQHFGDGTRLSIL.

This clonotype was observed a handful of times. V and J are TRBV30 and TRBJ1-1, with D perhaps TRBD1 (6 bases). CDR3 length: 14 residues. Trimming took off 0 bases at V and 6 bases at J, with 14 bases between the two ends. Per the germline V gene, CDR1 is GTSNPN and CDR2 is SVGIG (reference sequence). The CDR3 DNA reads TGTGCCTGGAGTGTACCCCCAGGGGTACCTGAAGCTTTCTTT. As protein: CAWSVPPGVPEAFF.

This clonotype was detected many times. The chain has TRBV9 and TRBJ1-2; tentative D call: TRBD1 (5 bases). This CDR3 spans 13 amino acids. Germline V lookup: CDR1 SGDLS, CDR2 YYNGEE. V lost 1 base and J 6 bases, leaving 10 bases between the germline ends. CDR3 region: CASSVIGADGYTF. CDR3 nucleotide sequence: TGTGCCAGCAGCGTAATCGGGGCGGATGGCTACACCTTC.

This clonotype was seen once. The chain employs TRBV6-4 and TRBJ2-5; D is possibly TRBD1 or TRBD2 (5 bases each). V lost 0 bases and J 0 bases, leaving 8 bases between the germline ends. Germline V CDR1 and CDR2: MRHNA, SNTAGT. The CDR3 has 15 amino acids. CDR3 in DNA: TGTGCCAGCAGTGACTCGACGGGGCACCAAGAGACCCAGTACTTC. Translation: CASSDSTGHQETQYF.

V usage is TRBV20-1 and J usage is TRBJ2-5; tentatively, D is TRBD1 or TRBD2 (5 bases each). Germline values: CDR1 DFQATT, CDR2 SNEGSKA (reference sequence). The CDR3 runs 16 residues. CDR3 amino acids: CASSGTLTYEQETQYF. The CDR3, as DNA: TGCGCCTCCTCCGGGACGTTGACCTACGAGCAAGAGACCCAGTACTTC.

In regard to this clonotype: The germline gene is not matched at one end of the junction; a read error may be the cause. The V and J genes are TRBV7-2 and TRBJ1-2, with a possible D match to TRBD1 (6 bases). Germline V CDR1 and CDR2: SGHTA, FQGNSA. The CDR3 runs 14 residues. This CDR3 is CASSTGGASYGHTF. In nucleotides, the CDR3 is TGTGCCAGCAGCACGGGGGGGGCGTCCTATGGCCACACATTC.

Ten or more counts support this clonotype. The chain uses TRBV4-1 and TRBJ1-3, with D possibly being TRBD1 (5 bases). Trimming removed 1 base from V and 5 bases from J, with 12 bases in between. There are 15 residues in the CDR3. Germline V CDR1 and CDR2: MGHRA, YSYEKL. The CDR3 sequence is CASSQVAGLRNTIYF. The CDR3 DNA reads TGCGCCAGCAGCCAAGTGGCGGGACTCAGAAACACCATATATTTT.